This TCR beta chain was recorded in a study of T cell responses to AZD1222 COVID-19 vaccine. For the study at large: Second doses that came at about 4 or about 12 weeks were put together.

Germline values: CDR1 LNHDA, CDR2 SQIVND (reference sequence). V gave up 3 bases and J gave up 8 bases, with 19 bases separating them. This CDR3 comprises 15 residues. Method: immunoSEQ multiplex PCR; TCRdb's copy keeps in-frame clones and lacks some. The table lists roughly 100,000 clones, less than 90% of them singletons. Study-level points and caveats: Breadth and depth of Spike-specific TCRs rose after two AZD1222 doses. Most donors were white British and more were female, and clonal diversity was possibly underestimated. At study baseline, merely six AZD1222 recipients were seropositive.

About this clone: Its antigen is still unknown.

The chain is built from TRBV19 and TRBJ1-2; weak D call: TRBD1 (6 bases). The receptor was derived from an adult in good health. The sequencing used peripheral blood, collected on day 0 of AZD1222 vaccination. This CDR3 is CASSMATGVFRGYTF. For the CDR3, the DNA is TGTGCCAGTAGTATGGCGACAGGTGTCTTCCGAGGCTACACCTTC.